This TCR beta chain was retrieved from a study of blood T cell repertoires in COVID-19. Clones were read by immunoSEQ multiplex PCR, and TCRdb kept only the in-frame ones, dropping some. Found here are about 180,000 clones, over 70% of them singletons; the top ten hold about an eighth. CDR3 length equals 12 residues. The ends were cut back, 2 bases at V and 8 bases at J, with 8 bases in the middle. From germline, CDR1 is MNHEY and CDR2 SVGAGI. This chain uses TRBV6-5 with TRBJ2-3; possible D gene TRBD2, 5 bases. Sequences were obtained from PBMCs or T cells enriched from blood (not recorded which). This sequence was found in a man between 60 and 70 years old who had been exposed to COVID-19. The CDR3 sequence is CASSYPRGTQYF. In DNA form, the CDR3 reads TGTGCCAGCAGTTACCCCCGGGGTACGCAGTATTTT.